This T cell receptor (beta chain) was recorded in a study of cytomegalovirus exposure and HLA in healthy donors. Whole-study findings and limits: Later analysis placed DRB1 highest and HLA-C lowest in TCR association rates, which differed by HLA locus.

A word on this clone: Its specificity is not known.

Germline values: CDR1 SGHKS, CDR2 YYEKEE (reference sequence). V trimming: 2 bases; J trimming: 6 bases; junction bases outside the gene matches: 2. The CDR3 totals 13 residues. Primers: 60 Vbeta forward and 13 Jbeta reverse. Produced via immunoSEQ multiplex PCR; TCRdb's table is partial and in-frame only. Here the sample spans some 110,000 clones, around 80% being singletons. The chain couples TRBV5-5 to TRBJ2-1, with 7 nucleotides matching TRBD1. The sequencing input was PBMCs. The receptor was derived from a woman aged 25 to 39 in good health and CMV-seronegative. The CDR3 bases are TGTGCCAGCAGCTTCGGGACAGTCAATGAGCAGTTCTTC. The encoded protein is CASSFGTVNEQFF. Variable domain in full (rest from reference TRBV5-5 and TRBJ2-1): DAGVTQSPTHLIKTRGQQVTLRCSPISGHKSVSWYQQVLGQGPQFIFQYYEKEERGRGNFPDRFSARQFPNYSSELNVNALLLGDSALYLCASSFGTVNEQFFGPGTRLTVL.